The text below deals with one T cell receptor (beta chain). This specimen comes from a study of cytomegalovirus exposure and HLA in healthy donors. The CDR3 runs to 16 residues. Germline V gene lookup returns CDR1 SGHDT and CDR2 YYEEEE. V lost 4 bases, J lost 1 base, and 8 bases stayed unmatched. PCR was performed using 60 Vbeta and 13 Jbeta primers. Clones were read by immunoSEQ multiplex PCR, and TCRdb kept only the in-frame ones, dropping some. The sample yields around 170,000 clones, 60% to 85% seen once. The rearrangement links TRBV5-6 to TRBJ1-1; 9 nucleotides agree with TRBD1. This sequence was found in a woman in her fifties or sixties in good health and CMV-seropositive. Sequencing used PBMCs. The chain's CDR3 is CASSPGTGKGNTEAFF. Written as DNA, the CDR3 is TGTGCCAGCAGCCCGGGGACAGGGAAGGGGAACACTGAAGCTTTCTTT.